This entry concerns a single T cell receptor beta chain. The data originate from a study of blood T cell repertoires in COVID-19. This CDR3 contains 15 residues. Looked up from germline, CDR1 is LNHDA and CDR2 is SQIVND (reference sequence). J was trimmed by 7 bases and V by 3 bases; bases with no gene match: 7. Sequencing used immunoSEQ multiplex PCR; TCRdb keeps in-frame clones, though not all of them. The data contain 180,000 or so clones, around 86% of them singletons. This sequence was found in a woman of 80 years or more in a cohort sampled during active or convalescent COVID-19. This chain connects TRBV19 to TRBJ2-1, with TRBD2 matching 9 bases. Sequencing was done on a sample of peripheral blood. The CDR3 loop is CASSMRAGGPNEQFF. The CDR3 DNA is TGTGCCAGTAGTATGAGGGCGGGAGGGCCGAATGAGCAGTTCTTC.